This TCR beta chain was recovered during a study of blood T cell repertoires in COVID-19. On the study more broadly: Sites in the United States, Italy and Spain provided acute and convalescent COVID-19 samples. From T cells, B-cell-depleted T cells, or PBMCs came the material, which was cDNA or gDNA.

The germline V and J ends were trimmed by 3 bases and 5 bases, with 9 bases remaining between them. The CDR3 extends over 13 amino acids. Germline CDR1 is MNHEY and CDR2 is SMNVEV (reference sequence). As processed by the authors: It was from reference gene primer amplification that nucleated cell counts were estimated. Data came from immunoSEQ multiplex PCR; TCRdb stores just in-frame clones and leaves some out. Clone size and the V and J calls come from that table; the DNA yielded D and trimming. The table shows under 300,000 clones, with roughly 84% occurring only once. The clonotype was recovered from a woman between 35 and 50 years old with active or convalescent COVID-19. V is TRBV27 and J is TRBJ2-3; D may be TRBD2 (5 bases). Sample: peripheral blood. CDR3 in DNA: TGTGCCAGCAGTTTCGGGGTAGGAGATACGCAGTATTTT. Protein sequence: CASSFGVGDTQYF.